What follows are 25 T cell receptor beta chains derived from one specimen sequenced in a study of radiotherapy plus CTLA-4 blockade in lung cancer (dated by TCRdb to between 2017 and 2018). The receptor library was made with the immunoSEQ multiplex PCR assay. The source is immuneACCESS, and TCRdb retained only in-frame sequences with V and J called. Part of the clones is not carried over; for the studies checked, unresolved V genes explain less than half of this, and the remainder is unexplained. The sample table records approximately 69,000 clones; about 80% of these occur just once. 7.1% of the sample is in the top ten clones. Here the sequenced sample was peripheral blood, taken from a patient treated with radiotherapy plus ipilimumab. Every receptor here comes from a human donor with non-small cell lung cancer who had a complete response to radiotherapy plus ipilimumab.

The chain employs TRBV27 and TRBJ1-1, with D possibly matching TRBD1 (5 bases). Trimming cost V 3 bases and J 1 base, with 6 bases left between them. The CDR3 has 13 residues. Looked up from germline, CDR1 is MNHEY and CDR2 is SMNVEV (reference sequence). The CDR3 coding sequence is TGTGCCAGCAGTTTCAGGGAGAACACTGAAGCTTTCTTT. This encodes CASSFRENTEAFF.

The chain carries TRBV4-1 and TRBJ2-2; the match to TRBD2 covers 9 bases. Germline values: CDR1 MGHRA, CDR2 YSYEKL. Trimming removed 0 bases from V and 6 bases from J; junction bases left unmatched: 11. There are 18 residues in the CDR3. Here the CDR3 DNA reads TGCGCCAGCAGCCAAGATATCCCCGGAACTAGCGGGTCCGGGGAGCTGTTTTTT. The encoded protein is CASSQDIPGTSGSGELFF.

The V and J genes are TRBV2 and TRBJ2-7; no clear D. The CDR3 totals 11 residues. Germline V CDR1 and CDR2: SNHLY, FYNNEI. Trimming shortened V by 8 bases and J by 2 bases, and 7 bases separated the two germline ends. CDR3 sequence reads: CASGTAYEQYF. CDR3 coding DNA: TGTGCCAGCGGCACGGCCTACGAGCAGTACTTC.

The chain employs TRBV14 and TRBJ2-1; TRBD2 matches at 13 bases. J gave up 7 bases and V 4 bases, and 16 bases lay outside the gene matches. The CDR3 length is 19 residues. Germline loops: CDR1 SGHDN, CDR2 FVKESK. For the CDR3, the DNA is TGTGCCAGCAGCCGGGGCACAGGGAGGACTAGCGGGAGTCGGAATGAGCAGTTCTTC. This sequence encodes CASSRGTGRTSGSRNEQFF.

The V and J genes are TRBV9 and TRBJ2-1; perhaps TRBD2 as D (5 bases). The CDR3 consists of 15 residues. Germline loops: CDR1 SGDLS, CDR2 YYNGEE. V lost 0 bases and J lost 4, with 11 bases in between. CDR3 residues: CASSVGTGSYNEQFF. As DNA, the CDR3 is TGTGCCAGCAGCGTAGGGACGGGGTCGTACAATGAGCAGTTCTTC.

V gene TRBV6-5 combines with J gene TRBJ1-4; unclear D gene. V gave up 9 bases and J gave up 3 bases, with 8 bases separating them. The CDR3 runs to 12 residues. The germline gives CDR1 MNHEY, CDR2 SVGAGI. In DNA form, the CDR3 reads TGTGCCAGTAGCCGGGCTAATGAAAAACTGTTTTTT. Translating it yields CASSRANEKLFF.

The genes are TRBV9 and TRBJ2-1; 12 positions agree with TRBD2. Germline V gives CDR1 SGDLS, CDR2 YYNGEE. V lost 5 bases and J lost 7; bases outside the gene matches: 7. The CDR3 is 15 residues long. This CDR3 is CASSQTSGSTNEQFF. CDR3 DNA: TGTGCCAGCAGTCAGACTAGCGGGAGTACAAATGAGCAGTTCTTC.

This clone was counted once. V usage is TRBV11-2 and J usage is TRBJ2-7; TRBD1 or TRBD2 may be the D gene (5 bases each). The CDR3 runs 17 residues. CDR1 is SGHAT, CDR2 FQNNGV, per germline. Trimming removed 5 bases at V and 3 bases at J, with 23 bases between. The CDR3 coding sequence is TGTGCCAGCAGCGCAAGCTACCGGGACGACCAGATCTACGAGCAGTACGTC. It encodes CASSASYRDDQIYEQYV.

This rearrangement joins TRBV2 to TRBJ2-5; D remains unclear. V was trimmed by 4 bases and J by 6 bases, leaving 3 bases between them. CDR3 size: 10 residues. The germline gives CDR1 SNHLY, CDR2 FYNNEI. The CDR3 loop reads CASSGKTQYF. Here the CDR3 DNA reads TGTGCCAGCAGTGGAAAGACCCAGTACTTC.

This clone showed up just a few times. The chain recombines TRBV19 with TRBJ1-5; no reliable D call. The CDR3 runs 12 residues. Germline CDR1 and CDR2: LNHDA and SQIVND (reference sequence). The ends were cut back, 3 bases at V and 8 bases at J, with 8 bases in the middle. CDR3 protein: CASSIPREPQHF. For the CDR3, the DNA is TGTGCCAGTAGTATTCCAAGGGAGCCCCAGCATTTT.

The J gene is TRBJ1-2, the V gene TRBV14, with TRBD1 as a possible D gene (5 bases). CDR1 is SGHDN and CDR2 is FVKESK in the germline V gene. Trimming took 6 bases from V and 8 from J, leaving 13 bases between them. The CDR3 contains 12 residues. CDR3 DNA: TGTGCCAGCAGGTGGGGGGGAGGCGGCTACACCTTC. Amino acids: CASRWGGGGYTF.

V and J are TRBV30 and TRBJ2-5, with D perhaps TRBD1 (6 bases). The CDR3 is made up of 13 amino acids. Germline assignment: CDR1 GTSNPN and CDR2 SVGIG (reference sequence). V was trimmed by 5 bases and J by 3 bases, leaving 13 bases between them. The CDR3 nucleotides are TGTGCCTGGTCCCAGGGGCTGGAAGAGACCCAGTACTTC. It translates to CAWSQGLEETQYF.

This clone showed up just a few times. The CDR3 region is CASSLDDRGNEKLFF. The CDR3 region has the DNA TGTGCCAGCAGCTTAGATGACAGGGGGAATGAAAAACTGTTTTTT. The V call is TRBV7-8, the J call TRBJ1-4; 9 bases are a match to TRBD1. V lost 1 base and J lost 5; bases outside the gene matches: 2. Germline lookup yields CDR1 SGHVS and CDR2 FQNEAQ. This CDR3 comprises 15 residues.

The sample holds a few counts of this clone. CDR3 sequence reads: CAWSPGTGIFLGNQPQHF. In DNA, the CDR3 is TGTGCCTGGAGCCCCGGGACAGGGATTTTCCTTGGCAATCAGCCCCAGCATTTT. V usage is TRBV30 and J usage is TRBJ1-5; 9 bases are a match to TRBD1. The germline CDR1 and CDR2 sequences are GTSNPN and SVGIG (reference sequence). The length of the CDR3 is 18 residues. The ends lost 3 bases at V and 2 bases at J; junction bases unmatched: 14.

V usage is TRBV5-1 and J usage is TRBJ2-5; D may be TRBD1 (6 bases). CDR3 length: 14 amino acids. The V end lost 5 bases, the J end lost 5 bases, and 16 bases lay between the germline ends. Germline V CDR1 and CDR2: SGHRS, YFSETQ. The CDR3 bases are TGCGCCAGCAGAGAGGGGGTGTCGAGGGAGACCCAGTACTTC. It codes for CASREGVSRETQYF.

This clone has only a few counts. The gene calls are TRBV2 and TRBJ1-1, with TRBD1 identical over 9 bases. This CDR3 is 15 amino acids long. Germline CDR1 is SNHLY and CDR2 is FYNNEI. V gave up 2 bases and J gave up 4 bases; unmatched junction bases: 5. CDR3 sequence reads: CASSETRTGATEAFF. The CDR3 DNA sequence: TGTGCCAGCAGTGAAACCAGGACAGGGGCCACTGAAGCTTTCTTT. Complete variable domain (other parts from reference TRBV2 and TRBJ1-1): EPEVTQTPSHQVTQMGQEVILRCVPISNHLYFYWYRQILGQKVEFLVSFYNNEISEKSEIFDDQFSVERPDGSNFTLKIRSTKLEDSAMYFCASSETRTGATEAFFGQGTRLTVV.

This chain links TRBV27 with TRBJ2-1, with 8 bases that match TRBD2. Germline V gene lookup returns CDR1 MNHEY and CDR2 SMNVEV (reference sequence). This CDR3 comprises 12 residues. V dropped 0 bases and J dropped 15; count of bases not matched to a gene: 4. As DNA, the CDR3 is TGTGCCAGCAGTTTATCCCGGACTAGCCTGTTCTTC. Protein: CASSLSRTSLFF.

A remark on this clone: Other DNA sequences in this specimen translate into the identical CDR3. The rearrangement joins TRBV7-9 to TRBJ1-5; possible D gene TRBD1, 5 bases. The length of the CDR3 is 15 residues. Trimming removed 5 bases at V and 4 bases at J, with 15 bases between. The germline V gene has CDR1 SEHNR and CDR2 FQNEAQ (reference sequence). The CDR3 reads CASSPGDGGNQPQHF. The CDR3, as DNA: TGTGCCAGCAGCCCCGGGGATGGGGGGAATCAGCCCCAGCATTTT.

This chain connects TRBV5-1 to TRBJ1-3; 12 nucleotides match TRBD1. The V gene end was trimmed by 3 bases and the J gene end by 8 bases; junction bases not matched to a gene: 9. CDR1 is SGHRS, CDR2 YFSETQ, per germline. The CDR3 runs to 16 residues. This CDR3 reads CASSSVPGQGADTIYF. Written as DNA, the CDR3 is TGCGCCAGCAGCTCTGTCCCGGGACAGGGGGCCGACACCATATATTTT.

The sample holds a few counts of this clone. The V gene is TRBV4-3, the J gene TRBJ1-4; D remains ambiguous. From germline, CDR1 is LGHNA and CDR2 YSLEER. V was cut by 1 base and J by 7 bases, with 13 bases left in between. The CDR3 is 15 amino acids. CDR3 region: CASSQAVTPAEKLFF. The DNA for the CDR3 is TGCGCCAGCAGCCAAGCGGTTACCCCGGCTGAAAAACTGTTTTTT.

The chain couples TRBV6-1 to TRBJ1-6; 7 nucleotides align to TRBD1. V trimming: 5 bases; J trimming: 8 bases; junction bases outside the gene matches: 6. CDR1 and CDR2 from the germline V gene are MNHNS and SASEGT. CDR3 length equals 14 residues. CDR3 residues: CASSLTGVDSPLHF. The CDR3 DNA reads as TGTGCCAGCAGTTTAACAGGGGTCGATTCACCCCTCCACTTT.

The chain carries TRBV30 and TRBJ2-7; 8 bases are shared with TRBD1. V dropped 8 bases and J dropped 2; count of bases not matched to a gene: 5. The germline gives CDR1 GTSNPN, CDR2 SVGIG (reference sequence). This CDR3 has 12 amino acids. The CDR3 loop reads CAQQGQAYEQYF. The CDR3 DNA reads as TGTGCCCAGCAGGGACAGGCCTACGAGCAGTACTTC.

Remarks on this clone: An end of the junction differs from the germline gene, which may be a read error. The rearrangement uses TRBV11-2 and TRBJ2-7, with a possible D match to TRBD2 (5 bases). Germline loops: CDR1 SGHAT, CDR2 FQNNGV. This CDR3 is 15 amino acids long. The CDR3 is CASSLDSGWDYEQYF. DNA of the CDR3: TGTGCCAGCAGCCTAGATTCGGGGTGGGACTACGAGCAGTACTTC.

This chain connects TRBV5-4 to TRBJ1-1; D gene unclear. The CDR3 covers 12 residues. Per the germline V gene, CDR1 is SGHNT and CDR2 is YYREEE (reference sequence). Trimming took off 2 bases at V and 9 bases at J, with 11 bases between the two ends. The CDR3: CASSLFGEKAFF. The CDR3 region has the DNA TGTGCCAGCAGCTTATTCGGGGAAAAAGCTTTCTTT.

The chain combines TRBV9 with TRBJ1-2; D gene unclear. Germline CDR1 reads SGDLS; CDR2 reads YYNGEE. Trimming removed 0 bases at V and 8 bases at J, with 20 bases between. The CDR3 runs 16 residues. In DNA form, the CDR3 reads TGTGCCAGCAGCGTAGAAACAGCCCGGGGAGTTGGAGGCTACACCTTC. Protein sequence: CASSVETARGVGGYTF.